This TCR beta chain stems from a study of blood T cell repertoires in COVID-19. Overall study context: COVID-19 samples from acute and convalescent phases originated in the United States, Italy and Spain. The cDNA or gDNA used as material had been derived from T cells, B-cell-depleted T cells, or PBMCs.

Germline V gene data show CDR1 as MRHNA and CDR2 as SNTAGT. V lost 7 bases, J lost 0 bases, and 8 bases stayed unmatched. The CDR3 totals 16 residues. Authors' data handling: Estimation of nucleated cell counts relied on the amplification of reference gene primers. Sequencing used immunoSEQ multiplex PCR; TCRdb keeps in-frame clones, though not all of them. V and J calls and clone size are those listed in that table; D and trimming were worked out from the DNA. The sample lists almost 55,000 clones; over 75% were seen once. The receptor was isolated from a human donor in a cohort sampled during active COVID-19. Sequenced input: peripheral blood. This rearrangement joins TRBV6-4 to TRBJ1-3, with TRBD1 matching over 8 bases. The CDR3 loop reads CASKLGQDFSGNTIYF. The CDR3 coding sequence is TGTGCCAGCAAATTGGGACAGGATTTCTCTGGAAACACCATATATTTT.